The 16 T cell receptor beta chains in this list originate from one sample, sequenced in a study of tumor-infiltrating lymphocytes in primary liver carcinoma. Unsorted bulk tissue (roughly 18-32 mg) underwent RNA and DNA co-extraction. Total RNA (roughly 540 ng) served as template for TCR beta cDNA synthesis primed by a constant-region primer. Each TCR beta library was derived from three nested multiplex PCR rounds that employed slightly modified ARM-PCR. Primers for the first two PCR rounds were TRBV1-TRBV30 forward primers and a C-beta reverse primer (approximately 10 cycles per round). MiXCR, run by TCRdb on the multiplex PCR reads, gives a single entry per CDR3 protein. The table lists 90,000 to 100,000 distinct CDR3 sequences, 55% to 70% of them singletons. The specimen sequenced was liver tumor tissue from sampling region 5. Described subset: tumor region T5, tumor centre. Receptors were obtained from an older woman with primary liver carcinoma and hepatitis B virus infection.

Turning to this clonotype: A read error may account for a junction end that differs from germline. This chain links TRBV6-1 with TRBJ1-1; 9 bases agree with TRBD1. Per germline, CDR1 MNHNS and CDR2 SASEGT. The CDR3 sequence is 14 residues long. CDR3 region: CASSLQGANTGAFF. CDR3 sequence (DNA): TGTGCCAGTAGCTTACAGGGGGCAAACACTGGAGCTTTCTTT.

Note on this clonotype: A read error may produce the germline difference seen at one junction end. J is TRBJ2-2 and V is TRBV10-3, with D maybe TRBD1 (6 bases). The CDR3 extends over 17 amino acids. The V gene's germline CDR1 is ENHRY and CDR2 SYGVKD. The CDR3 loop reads CAIKSGQNSGSTGELFF. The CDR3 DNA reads TGTGCCATAAAATCCGGACAGAATAGTGGCTCCACCGGGGAGCTATTTTTT.

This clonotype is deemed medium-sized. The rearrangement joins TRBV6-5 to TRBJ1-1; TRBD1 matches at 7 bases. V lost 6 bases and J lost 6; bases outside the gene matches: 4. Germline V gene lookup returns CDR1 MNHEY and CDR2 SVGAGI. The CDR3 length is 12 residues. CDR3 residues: CASRRDSSEAFF. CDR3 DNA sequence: TGTGCCAGCAGACGGGACAGTTCTGAAGCTTTCTTT.

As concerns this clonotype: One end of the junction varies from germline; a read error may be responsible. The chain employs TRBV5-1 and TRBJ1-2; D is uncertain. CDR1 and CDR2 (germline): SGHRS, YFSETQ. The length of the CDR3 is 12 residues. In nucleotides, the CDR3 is TGCACCAGCAACCGAGATTCATATGGCTACACCTTC. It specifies CTSNRDSYGYTF.

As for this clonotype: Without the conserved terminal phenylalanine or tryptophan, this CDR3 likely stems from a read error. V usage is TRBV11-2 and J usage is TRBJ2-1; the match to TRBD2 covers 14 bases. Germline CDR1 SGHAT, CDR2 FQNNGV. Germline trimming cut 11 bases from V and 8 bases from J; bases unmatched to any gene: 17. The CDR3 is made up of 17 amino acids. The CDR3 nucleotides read TGTGCCTGCAACAGGAGACTAGCGGGAGGGCCGGGGGATGAGCAGTTCCTC. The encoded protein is CACNRRLAGGPGDEQFL.

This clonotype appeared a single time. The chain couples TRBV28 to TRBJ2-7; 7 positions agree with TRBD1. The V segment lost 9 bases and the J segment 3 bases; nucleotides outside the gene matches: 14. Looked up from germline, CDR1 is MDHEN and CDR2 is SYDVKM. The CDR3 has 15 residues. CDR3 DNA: TGTGCCAGGAGTCCCCACGACAGGGTGGTCTACGAGCAGTACTTC. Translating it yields CARSPHDRVVYEQYF.

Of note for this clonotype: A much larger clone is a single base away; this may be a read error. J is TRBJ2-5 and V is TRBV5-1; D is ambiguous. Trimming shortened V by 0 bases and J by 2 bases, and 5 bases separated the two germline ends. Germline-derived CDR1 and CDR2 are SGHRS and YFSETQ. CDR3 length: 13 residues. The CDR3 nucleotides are TGCGCCAGCAGCTTGGGCCGGCAAGAGACCCAGTACTTC. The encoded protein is CASSLGRQETQYF.

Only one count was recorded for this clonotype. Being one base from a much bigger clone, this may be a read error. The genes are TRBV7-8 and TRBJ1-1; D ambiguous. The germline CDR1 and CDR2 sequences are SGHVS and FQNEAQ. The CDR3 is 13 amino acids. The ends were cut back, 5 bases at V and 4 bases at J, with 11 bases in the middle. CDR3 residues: CASSPTLGTEAFF. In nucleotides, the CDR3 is TGTGCCAGCAGCCCCACCTTGGGCACTGAAGCTTTCTTT.

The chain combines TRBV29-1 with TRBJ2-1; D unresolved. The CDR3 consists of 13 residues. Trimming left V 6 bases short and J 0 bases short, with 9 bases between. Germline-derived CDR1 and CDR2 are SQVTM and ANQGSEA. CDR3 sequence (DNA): TGCAGCGTCGCATCTGGCTCCTACAATGAGCAGTTCTTC. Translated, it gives CSVASGSYNEQFF.

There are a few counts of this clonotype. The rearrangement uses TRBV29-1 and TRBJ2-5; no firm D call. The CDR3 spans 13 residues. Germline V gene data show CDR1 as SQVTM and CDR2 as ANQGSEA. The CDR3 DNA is TGCAGTATCTCCAGATCGGGCTTGGAGACCCAGTACTTC. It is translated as CSISRSGLETQYF.

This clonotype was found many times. CDR3 protein: CASRPPTGVHTQYF. CDR3 bases: TGTGCCAGCAGGCCACCTACAGGGGTGCATACGCAGTATTTT. The chain joins TRBV6-5 to TRBJ2-3, with TRBD1 matching over 7 bases. The J segment lost 7 bases and the V segment lost 6 bases, leaving 10 bases of the junction unmatched. The CDR3 is 14 amino acids. The germline CDR1 and CDR2 sequences are MNHEY and SVGAGI.

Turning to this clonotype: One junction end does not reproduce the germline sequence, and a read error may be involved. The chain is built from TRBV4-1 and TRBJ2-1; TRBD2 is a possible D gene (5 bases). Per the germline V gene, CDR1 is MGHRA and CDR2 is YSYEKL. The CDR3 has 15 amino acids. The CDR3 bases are TGCGCCAGCAACCAAGGCGAGGGCTCCTACAATGAGCACTTCTTC. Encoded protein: CASNQGEGSYNEHFF.

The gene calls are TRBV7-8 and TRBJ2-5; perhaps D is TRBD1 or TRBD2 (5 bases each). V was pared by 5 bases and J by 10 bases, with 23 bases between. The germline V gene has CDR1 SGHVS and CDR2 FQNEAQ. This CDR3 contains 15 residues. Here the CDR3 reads CASSPRDGPTSVQYF. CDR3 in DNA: TGTGCCAGCAGCCCTCGGGACGGACCGACCTCGGTCCAGTACTTC.

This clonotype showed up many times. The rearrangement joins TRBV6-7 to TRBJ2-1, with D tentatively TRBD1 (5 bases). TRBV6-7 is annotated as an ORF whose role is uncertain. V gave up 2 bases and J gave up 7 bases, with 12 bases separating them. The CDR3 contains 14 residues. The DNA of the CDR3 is TGTGCCAGCAGTTACGGGCAGGGATCGAATGAGCAGTTCTTC. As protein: CASSYGQGSNEQFF.

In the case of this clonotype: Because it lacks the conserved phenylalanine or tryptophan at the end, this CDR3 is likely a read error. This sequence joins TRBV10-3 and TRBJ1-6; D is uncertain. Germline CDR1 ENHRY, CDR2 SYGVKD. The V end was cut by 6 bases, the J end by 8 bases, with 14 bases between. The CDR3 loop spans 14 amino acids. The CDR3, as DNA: TGTGCCATCAGACCGAACGAAGGCGATTCACCCCTCCACGAT. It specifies CAIRPNEGDSPLHD.

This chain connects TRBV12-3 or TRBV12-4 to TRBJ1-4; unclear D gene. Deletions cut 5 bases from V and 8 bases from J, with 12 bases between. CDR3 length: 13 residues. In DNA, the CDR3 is TGTGCCAGCAGTCTAAATCAGTCGGAAAAACTGTTTTTT. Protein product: CASSLNQSEKLFF.